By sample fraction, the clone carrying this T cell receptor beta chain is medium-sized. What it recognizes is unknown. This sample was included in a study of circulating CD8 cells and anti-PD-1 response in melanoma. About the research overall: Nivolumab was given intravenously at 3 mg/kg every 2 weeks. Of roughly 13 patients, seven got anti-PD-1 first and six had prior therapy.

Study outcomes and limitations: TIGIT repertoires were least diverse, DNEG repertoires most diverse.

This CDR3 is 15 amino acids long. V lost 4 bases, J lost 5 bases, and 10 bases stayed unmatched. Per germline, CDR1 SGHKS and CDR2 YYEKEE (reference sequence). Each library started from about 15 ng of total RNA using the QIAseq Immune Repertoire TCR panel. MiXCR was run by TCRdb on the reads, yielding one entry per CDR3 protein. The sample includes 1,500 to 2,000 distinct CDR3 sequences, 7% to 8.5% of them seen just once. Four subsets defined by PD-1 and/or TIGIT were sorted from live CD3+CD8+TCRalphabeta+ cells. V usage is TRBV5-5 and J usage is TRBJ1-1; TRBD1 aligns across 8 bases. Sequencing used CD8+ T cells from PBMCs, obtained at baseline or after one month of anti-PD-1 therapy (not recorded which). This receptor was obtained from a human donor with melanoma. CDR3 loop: CASSHSGGSATEAFF. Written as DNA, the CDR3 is TGTGCCAGCAGCCACTCAGGGGGCTCAGCAACTGAAGCTTTCTTT.